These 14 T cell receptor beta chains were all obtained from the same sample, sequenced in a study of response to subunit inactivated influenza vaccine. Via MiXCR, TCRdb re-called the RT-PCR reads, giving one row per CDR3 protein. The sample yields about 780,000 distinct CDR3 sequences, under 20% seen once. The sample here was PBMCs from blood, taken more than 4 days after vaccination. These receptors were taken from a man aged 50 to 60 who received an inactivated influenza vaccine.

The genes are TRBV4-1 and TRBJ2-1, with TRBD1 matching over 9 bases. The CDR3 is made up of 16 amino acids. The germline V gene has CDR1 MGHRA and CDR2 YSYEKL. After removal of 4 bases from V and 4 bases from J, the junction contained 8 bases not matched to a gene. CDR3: CASSLRTGAGYNEQFF. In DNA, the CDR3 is TGCGCCAGCAGCCTTCGGACAGGGGCGGGATACAATGAGCAGTTCTTC.

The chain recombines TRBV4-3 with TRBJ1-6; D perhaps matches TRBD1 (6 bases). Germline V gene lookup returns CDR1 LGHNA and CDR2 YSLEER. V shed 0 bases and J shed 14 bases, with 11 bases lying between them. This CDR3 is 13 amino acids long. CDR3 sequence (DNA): TGCGCCAGCAGCCAAGATAGGGGGGTCGCCCTCCACTTT. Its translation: CASSQDRGVALHF.

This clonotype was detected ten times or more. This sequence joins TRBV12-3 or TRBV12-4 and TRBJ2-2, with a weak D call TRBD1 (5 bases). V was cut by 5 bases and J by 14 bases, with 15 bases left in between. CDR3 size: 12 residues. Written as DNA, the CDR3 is TGTGCCAGCAGTCTAGGGGCTGGGGTACTGTTTTTT. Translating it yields CASSLGAGVLFF.

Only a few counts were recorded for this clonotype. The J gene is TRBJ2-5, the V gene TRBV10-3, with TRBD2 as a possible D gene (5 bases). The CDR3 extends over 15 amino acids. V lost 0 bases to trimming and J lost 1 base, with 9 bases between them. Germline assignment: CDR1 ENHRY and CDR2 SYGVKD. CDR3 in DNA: TGTGCCATCAGTGAGTCCGGGCGGGTCCAAGAGACCCAGTACTTC. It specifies CAISESGRVQETQYF.

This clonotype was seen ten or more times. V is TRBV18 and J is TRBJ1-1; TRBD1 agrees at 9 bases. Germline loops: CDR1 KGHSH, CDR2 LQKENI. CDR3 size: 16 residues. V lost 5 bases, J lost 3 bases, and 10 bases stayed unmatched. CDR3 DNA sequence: TGTGCCAGCTCAGCACAACAGGGGGCGCGTGACACTGAAGCTTTCTTT. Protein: CASSAQQGARDTEAFF.

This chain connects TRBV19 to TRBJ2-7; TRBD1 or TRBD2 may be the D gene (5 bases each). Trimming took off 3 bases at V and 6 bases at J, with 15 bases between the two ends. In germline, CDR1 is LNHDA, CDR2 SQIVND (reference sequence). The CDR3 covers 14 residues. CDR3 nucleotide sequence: TGTGCCAGTAGTATCTGGGGGAAGGTCGGCGAGCAGTACTTC. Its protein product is CASSIWGKVGEQYF.

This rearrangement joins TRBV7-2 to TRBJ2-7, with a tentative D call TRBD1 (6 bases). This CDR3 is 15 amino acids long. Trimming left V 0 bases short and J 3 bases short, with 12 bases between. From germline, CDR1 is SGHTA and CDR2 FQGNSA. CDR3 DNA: TGTGCCAGCAGCTTAGCCCTTGGGGGCGGCTACGAGCAGTACTTC. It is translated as CASSLALGGGYEQYF.

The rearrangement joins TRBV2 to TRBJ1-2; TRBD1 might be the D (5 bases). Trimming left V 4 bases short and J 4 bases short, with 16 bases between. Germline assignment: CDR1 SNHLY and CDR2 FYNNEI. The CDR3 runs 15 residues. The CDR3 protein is CASSAAQGRSYGYTF. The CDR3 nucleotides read TGTGCCAGCAGTGCCGCCCAGGGACGGAGCTATGGCTACACCTTC.

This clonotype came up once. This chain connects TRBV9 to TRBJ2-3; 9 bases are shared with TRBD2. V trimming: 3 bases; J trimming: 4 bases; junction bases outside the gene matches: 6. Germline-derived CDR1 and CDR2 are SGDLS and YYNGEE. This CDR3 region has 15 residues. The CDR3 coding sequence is TGTGCCAGCAGCGACAGCGGGAGGTATCCAGATACGCAGTATTTT. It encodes CASSDSGRYPDTQYF.

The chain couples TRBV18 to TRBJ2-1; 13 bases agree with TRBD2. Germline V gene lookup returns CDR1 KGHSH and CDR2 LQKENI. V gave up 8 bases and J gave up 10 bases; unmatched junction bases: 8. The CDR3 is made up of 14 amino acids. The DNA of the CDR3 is TGTGCCAGCCGGCCAACTAGCGGGAGGGCCGAGCAGTTCTTC. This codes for CASRPTSGRAEQFF.

This CDR3 reads CASSLSTSYVYNEQFF. CDR3 coding DNA: TGTGCCAGCAGTTTATCGACTAGCTATGTCTACAATGAGCAGTTCTTC. V usage is TRBV27 and J usage is TRBJ2-1; TRBD2 matches 7 bases. The CDR3 has 16 residues. J was trimmed by 3 bases and V by 0 bases; bases with no gene match: 5. CDR1 and CDR2 from the germline V gene are MNHEY and SMNVEV (reference sequence).

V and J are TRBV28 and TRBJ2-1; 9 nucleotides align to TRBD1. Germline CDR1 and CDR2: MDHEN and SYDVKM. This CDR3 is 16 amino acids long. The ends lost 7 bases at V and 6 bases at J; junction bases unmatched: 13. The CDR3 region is CASITPGQGLGNEQFF. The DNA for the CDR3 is TGTGCCAGCATCACACCGGGACAGGGACTGGGCAATGAGCAGTTCTTC.

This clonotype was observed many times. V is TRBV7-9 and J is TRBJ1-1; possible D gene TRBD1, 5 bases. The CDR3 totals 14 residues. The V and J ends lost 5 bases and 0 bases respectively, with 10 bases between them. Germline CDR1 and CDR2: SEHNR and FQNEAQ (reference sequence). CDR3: CASSLDSMNTEAFF. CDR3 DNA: TGTGCCAGCAGCCTCGACAGTATGAACACTGAAGCTTTCTTT.

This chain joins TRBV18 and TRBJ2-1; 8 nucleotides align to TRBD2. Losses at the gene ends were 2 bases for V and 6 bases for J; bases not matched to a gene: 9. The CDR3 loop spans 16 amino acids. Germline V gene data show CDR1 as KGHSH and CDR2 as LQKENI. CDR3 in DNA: TGTGCCAGCTCACCAGGCGGGGGGACCTCCCTCAATGAGCAGTTCTTC. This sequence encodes CASSPGGGTSLNEQFF. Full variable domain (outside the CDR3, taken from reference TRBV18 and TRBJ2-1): NAGVMQNPRHLVRRRGQEARLRCSPMKGHSHVYWYRQLPEEGLKFMVYLQKENIIDESGMPKERFSAEFPKEGPSILRIQQVVRGDSAAYFCASSPGGGTSLNEQFFGPGTRLTVL.